This is a list of T cell receptor beta chains from one sample in a study of T cells in Graves' hyperthyroidism and ophthalmopathy. TCRdb used MiXCR to reprocess the multiplex PCR reads, holding one entry per CDR3 protein. The table has fewer than 900,000 distinct CDR3 sequences, over 15% seen once. The specimen sequenced was blood. These receptors came from a woman in her forties or fifties with Graves' hyperthyroidism that later progressed to Graves' ophthalmopathy. The conserved cysteine and the conserved F or W are not part of the CDR3 here. A D gene is named only where the DNA matches it firmly.

v_gene | len | d_gene | CDR3aa
TRBV5-4 | 13 | TRBD1 | ASSTQDRAYYGYT
TRBV20-1 | 12 | TRBD2 | GALSSGGTDTQY
TRBV20-1 | 13 | . | SARDRTKTHEKLF
TRBV12-3/TRBV12-4 | 11 | . | ASSLQTNTEAL
TRBV3-1 | 10 | . | ASSQSDYGYT
TRBV20-1 | 12 | TRBD1 | SAKDRGGTGELF
TRBV20-1 | 12 | . | SARDGAGPTEAF
TRBV30 | 12 | . | AWRGPGRDQPQH
TRBV5-6 | 12 | . | ASSLVGHSYEQY
TRBV20-1 | 13 | TRBD2 | SANLAGYLADTQY
TRBV6-2/TRBV6-3 | 12 | . | ASRRLGHNQPQH